This T cell receptor beta chain was captured by sequencing in a study of vaccination effects on CD4 cells after COVID-19. Study-wide context: Early and late post-vaccination sampling was undertaken in a cohort of a few convalescent patients. Broader study findings: Infection- and vaccine-induced clones contracted markedly late after vaccination.

The germline CDR1 and CDR2 sequences are LGHDT and YNNKEL (reference sequence). J gave up 2 bases and V 0 bases, and 10 bases lay outside the gene matches. The CDR3 totals 18 residues. Antigen-specific CD4+ T cell clonotypes were called by their expansion after viral peptide-pool culture in ViraFEST. Cultured cells yielded isolated CD4+ T cells after nine to ten days. From March to December 2020, the person had a SARS-CoV-2 infection that was confirmed by PCR. Participants each got two BNT162b2 or mRNA-1273 vaccine doses. Comment on this clone: The antigen remains unidentified.

Assay: immunoSEQ multiplex PCR; the TCRdb copy retains only in-frame clones and omits some. The profile covers over 15,000 clones, with 65% to 75% appearing a single time and approximately 22% taken by the ten largest. This sequence was found in a human donor who had a prior SARS-CoV-2 infection. The sequenced sample was CD4+ T cells from PBMCs cultured with SARS-CoV-2 spike peptides, obtained after COVID-19 vaccination. The gene calls are TRBV3-1 (or the pseudogene TRBV3-2) and TRBJ2-7, with 10 bases identical to TRBD2. The CDR3 loop is CASSQDRSEREGPYEQYF. In DNA, the CDR3 is TGTGCCAGCAGCCAAGATCGTTCGGAGCGGGAGGGCCCCTACGAGCAGTACTTC.